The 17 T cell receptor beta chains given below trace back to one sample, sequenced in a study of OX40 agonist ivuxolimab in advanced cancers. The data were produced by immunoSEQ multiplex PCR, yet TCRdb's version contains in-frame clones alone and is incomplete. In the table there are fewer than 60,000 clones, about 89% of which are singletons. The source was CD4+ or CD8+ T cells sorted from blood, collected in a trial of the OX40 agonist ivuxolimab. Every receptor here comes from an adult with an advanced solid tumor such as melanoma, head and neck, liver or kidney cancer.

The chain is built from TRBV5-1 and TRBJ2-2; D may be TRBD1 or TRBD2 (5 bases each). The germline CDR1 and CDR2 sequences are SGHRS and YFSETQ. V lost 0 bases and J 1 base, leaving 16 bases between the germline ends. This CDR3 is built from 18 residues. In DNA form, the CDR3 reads TGCGCCAGCAGCTTGGGCTACGTGGGGGTCCTGAACACCGGGGAGCTGTTTTTT. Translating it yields CASSLGYVGVLNTGELFF.

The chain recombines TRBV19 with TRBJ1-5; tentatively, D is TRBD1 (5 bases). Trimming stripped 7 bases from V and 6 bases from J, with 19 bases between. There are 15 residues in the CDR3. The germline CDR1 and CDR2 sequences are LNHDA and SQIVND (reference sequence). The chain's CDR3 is CASTSIGAEGQPQHF. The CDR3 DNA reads TGTGCCAGTACCTCGATCGGGGCCGAGGGTCAGCCCCAGCATTTT.

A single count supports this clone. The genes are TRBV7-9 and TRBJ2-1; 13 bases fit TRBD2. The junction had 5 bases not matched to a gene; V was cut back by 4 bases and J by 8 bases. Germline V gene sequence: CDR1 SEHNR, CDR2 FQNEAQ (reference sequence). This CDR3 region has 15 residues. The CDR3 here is CASSSPGLAGYEQFF. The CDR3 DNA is TGTGCCAGCAGCTCACCGGGACTAGCGGGGTATGAGCAGTTCTTC.

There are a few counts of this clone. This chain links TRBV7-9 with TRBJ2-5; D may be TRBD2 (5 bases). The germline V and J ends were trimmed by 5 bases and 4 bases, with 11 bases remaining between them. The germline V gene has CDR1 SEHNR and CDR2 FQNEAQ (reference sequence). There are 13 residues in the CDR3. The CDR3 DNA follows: TGTGCCAGCAGCGCCCCTAGCACAGAGACCCAGTACTTC. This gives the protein CASSAPSTETQYF.

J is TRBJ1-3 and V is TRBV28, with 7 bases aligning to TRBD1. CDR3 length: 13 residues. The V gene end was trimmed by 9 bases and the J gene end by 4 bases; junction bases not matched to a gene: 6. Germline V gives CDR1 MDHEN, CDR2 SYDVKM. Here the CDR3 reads CASIQGDGNTIYF. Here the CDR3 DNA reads TGTGCCAGTATCCAGGGGGACGGAAACACCATATATTTT.

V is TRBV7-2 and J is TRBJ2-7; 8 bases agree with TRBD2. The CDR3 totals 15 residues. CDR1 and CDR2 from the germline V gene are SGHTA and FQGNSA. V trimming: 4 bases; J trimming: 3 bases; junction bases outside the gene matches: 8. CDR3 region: CASSSKAGENYEQYF. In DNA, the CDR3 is TGTGCCAGCAGCTCTAAAGCGGGAGAGAACTACGAGCAGTACTTC.

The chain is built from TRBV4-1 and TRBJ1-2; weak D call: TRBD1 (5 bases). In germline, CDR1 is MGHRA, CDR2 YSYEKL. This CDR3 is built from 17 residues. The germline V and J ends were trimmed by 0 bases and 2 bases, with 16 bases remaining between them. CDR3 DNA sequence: TGCGCCAGCAGCCAAGAGGAGGCGTCCCCAGGGAACTATGGCTACACCTTC. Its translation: CASSQEEASPGNYGYTF.

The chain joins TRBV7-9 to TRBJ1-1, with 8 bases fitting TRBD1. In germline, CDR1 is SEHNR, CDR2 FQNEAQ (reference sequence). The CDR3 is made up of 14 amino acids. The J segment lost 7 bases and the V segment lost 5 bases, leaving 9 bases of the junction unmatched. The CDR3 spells CASSRRGQGIEAFF. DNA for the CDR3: TGTGCCAGCAGCCGCAGGGGGCAGGGGATTGAAGCTTTCTTT.

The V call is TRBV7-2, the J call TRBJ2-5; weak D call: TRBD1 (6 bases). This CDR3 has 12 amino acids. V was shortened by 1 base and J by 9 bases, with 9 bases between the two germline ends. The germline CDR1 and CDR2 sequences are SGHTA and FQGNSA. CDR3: CASSLDGGPQYF. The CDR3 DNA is TGTGCCAGCAGCTTAGATGGGGGCCCCCAGTACTTC. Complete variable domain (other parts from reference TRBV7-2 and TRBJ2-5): GAGVSQSPSNKVTEKGKDVELRCDPISGHTALYWYRQSLGQGLEFLIYFQGNSAPDKSGLPSDRFSAERTGGSVSTLTIQRTQQEDSAVYLCASSLDGGPQYFGPGTRLLVL.

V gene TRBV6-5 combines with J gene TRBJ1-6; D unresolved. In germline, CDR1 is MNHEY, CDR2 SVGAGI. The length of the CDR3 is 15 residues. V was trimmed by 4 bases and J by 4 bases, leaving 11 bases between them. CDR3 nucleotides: TGTGCCAGCAGTTGGACCGAGGGATATAATTCACCCCTCCACTTT. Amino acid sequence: CASSWTEGYNSPLHF.

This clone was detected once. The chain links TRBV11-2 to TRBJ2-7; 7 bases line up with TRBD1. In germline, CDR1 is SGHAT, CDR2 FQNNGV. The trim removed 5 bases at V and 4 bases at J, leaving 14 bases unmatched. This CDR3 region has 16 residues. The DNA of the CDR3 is TGTGCCAGCAGCCCAAGGACAGGACGAACTATTTACGAGCAGTACTTC. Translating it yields CASSPRTGRTIYEQYF.

CDR3 sequence reads: CASSERPVRLGGDGYTF. For the CDR3, the DNA is TGTGCCAGCAGTGAAAGGCCCGTACGCCTTGGCGGGGATGGCTACACCTTC. The chain is built from TRBV6-1 and TRBJ1-2; D is unresolved. From germline, CDR1 is MNHNS and CDR2 SASEGT. The V gene lost 2 bases and the J gene lost 6 bases, with 22 bases spanning the gap. The CDR3 is 17 residues long.

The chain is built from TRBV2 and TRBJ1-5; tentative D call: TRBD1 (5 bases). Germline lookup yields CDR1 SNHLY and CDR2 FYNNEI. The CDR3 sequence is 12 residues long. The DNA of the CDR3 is TGTTCCTGGGGCAGGGCCAGGCAGCCCCAGCATTTT. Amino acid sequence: CSWGRARQPQHF.

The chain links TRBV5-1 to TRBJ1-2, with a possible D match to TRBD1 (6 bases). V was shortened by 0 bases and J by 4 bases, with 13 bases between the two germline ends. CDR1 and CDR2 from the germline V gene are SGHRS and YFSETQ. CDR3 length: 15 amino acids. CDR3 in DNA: TGCGCCAGCAGCTTGGCCCACAGGGTGGCCTATGGCTACACCTTC. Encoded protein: CASSLAHRVAYGYTF.

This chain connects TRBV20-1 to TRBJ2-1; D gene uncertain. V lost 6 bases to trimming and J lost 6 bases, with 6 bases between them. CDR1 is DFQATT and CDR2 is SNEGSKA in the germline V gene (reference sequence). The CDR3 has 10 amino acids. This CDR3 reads CSAAGNEQFF. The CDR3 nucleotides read TGCAGTGCCGCCGGCAATGAGCAGTTCTTC.

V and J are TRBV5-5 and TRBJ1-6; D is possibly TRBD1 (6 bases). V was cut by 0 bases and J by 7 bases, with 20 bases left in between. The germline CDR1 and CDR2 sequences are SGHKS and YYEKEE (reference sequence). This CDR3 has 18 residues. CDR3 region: CASSLGRGGGLRNSPLHF. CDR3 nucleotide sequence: TGTGCCAGCAGCTTGGGAAGGGGGGGTGGTCTGCGGAATTCACCCCTCCACTTT.

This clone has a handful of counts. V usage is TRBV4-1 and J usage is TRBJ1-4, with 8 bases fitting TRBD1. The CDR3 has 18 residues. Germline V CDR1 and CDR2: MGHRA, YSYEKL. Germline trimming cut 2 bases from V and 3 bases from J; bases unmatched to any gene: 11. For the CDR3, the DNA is TGCGCCAGCAGCCAATCCTGGACAGGGAGATCAGCTAATGAAAAACTGTTTTTT. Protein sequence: CASSQSWTGRSANEKLFF.